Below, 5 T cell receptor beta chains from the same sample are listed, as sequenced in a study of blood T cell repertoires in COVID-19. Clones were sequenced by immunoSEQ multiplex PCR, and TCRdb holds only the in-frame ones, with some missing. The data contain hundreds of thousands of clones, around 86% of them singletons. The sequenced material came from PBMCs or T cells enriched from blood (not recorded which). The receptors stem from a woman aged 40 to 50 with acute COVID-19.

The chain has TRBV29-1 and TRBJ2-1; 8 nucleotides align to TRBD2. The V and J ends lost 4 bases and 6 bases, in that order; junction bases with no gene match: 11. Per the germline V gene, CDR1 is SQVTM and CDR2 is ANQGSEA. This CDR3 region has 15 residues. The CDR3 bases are TGCAGCGTTGCCCGGGGACTAGTCCCCCCCAATGAGCAGTTCTTC. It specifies CSVARGLVPPNEQFF.

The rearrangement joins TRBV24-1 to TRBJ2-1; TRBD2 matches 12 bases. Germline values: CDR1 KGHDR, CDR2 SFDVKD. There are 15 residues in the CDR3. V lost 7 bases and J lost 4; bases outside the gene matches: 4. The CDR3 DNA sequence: TGTGCCACCAGCCCCACTAGCGGGAGGTACAATGAGCAGTTCTTC. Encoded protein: CATSPTSGRYNEQFF.

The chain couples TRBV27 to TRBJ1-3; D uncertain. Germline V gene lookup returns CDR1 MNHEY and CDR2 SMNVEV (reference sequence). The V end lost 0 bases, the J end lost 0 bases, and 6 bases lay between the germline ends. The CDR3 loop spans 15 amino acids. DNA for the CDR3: TGTGCCAGCAGTTTATCCAGGAACTCTGGAAACACCATATATTTT. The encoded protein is CASSLSRNSGNTIYF.

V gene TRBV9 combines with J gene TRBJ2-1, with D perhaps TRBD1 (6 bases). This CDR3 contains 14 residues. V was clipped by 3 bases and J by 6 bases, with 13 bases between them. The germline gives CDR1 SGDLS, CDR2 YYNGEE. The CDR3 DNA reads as TGTGCCAGCAGCGCAATAACAGGGTCCAATGAGCAGTTCTTC. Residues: CASSAITGSNEQFF. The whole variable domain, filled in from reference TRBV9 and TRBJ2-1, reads DSGVTQTPKHLITATGQRVTLRCSPRSGDLSVYWYQQSLDQGLQFLIQYYNGEERAKGNILERFSAQQFPDLHSELNLSSLELGDSALYFCASSAITGSNEQFFGPGTRLTVL.

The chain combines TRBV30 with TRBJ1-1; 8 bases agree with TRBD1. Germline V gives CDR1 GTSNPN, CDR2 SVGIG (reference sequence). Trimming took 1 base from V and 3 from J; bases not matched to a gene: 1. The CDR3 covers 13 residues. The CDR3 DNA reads TGTGCCTGGAGTGGGACAGGGTACACTGAAGCTTTCTTT. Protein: CAWSGTGYTEAFF. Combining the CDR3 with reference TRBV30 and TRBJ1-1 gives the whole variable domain SQTIHQWPATLVQPVGSPLSLECTVEGTSNPNLYWYRQAAGRGLQLLFYSVGIGQISSEVPQNLSASRPQDRQFILSSKKLLLSDSGFYLCAWSGTGYTEAFFGQGTRLTVV.